Sequencing of this T cell receptor beta chain was carried out in a study of shared clonotypes between healthy human individuals. Whole-study findings and limits: Apart from blood, nothing was sampled; tissue repertoires likely differ.

Profiling relied on immunoSEQ multiplex PCR, and the TCRdb table lists in-frame clones only, not all of them. The sample holds more than 2 million clones, about 95% seen once. On this clone: Its antigen is unknown.

Naive CD8 cells lacked CD45RO and underwent positive selection for CCR7, leaving out terminally differentiated effector memory CD45RA+ cells. Germline CDR1 SEHNR, CDR2 FQNEAQ (reference sequence). This CDR3 spans 12 amino acids. V was trimmed by 7 bases and J by 4 bases, leaving 11 bases between them. This rearrangement joins TRBV7-9 to TRBJ2-7, with D unresolved. The sequenced sample was naive CD8+ T cells sorted from blood. The TCR was taken from a man aged 18 to 29 in good health. The CDR3 nucleotides read TGTGCCAGCACCCCCCTACCATACGAGCAGTACTTC. It is translated as CASTPLPYEQYF.